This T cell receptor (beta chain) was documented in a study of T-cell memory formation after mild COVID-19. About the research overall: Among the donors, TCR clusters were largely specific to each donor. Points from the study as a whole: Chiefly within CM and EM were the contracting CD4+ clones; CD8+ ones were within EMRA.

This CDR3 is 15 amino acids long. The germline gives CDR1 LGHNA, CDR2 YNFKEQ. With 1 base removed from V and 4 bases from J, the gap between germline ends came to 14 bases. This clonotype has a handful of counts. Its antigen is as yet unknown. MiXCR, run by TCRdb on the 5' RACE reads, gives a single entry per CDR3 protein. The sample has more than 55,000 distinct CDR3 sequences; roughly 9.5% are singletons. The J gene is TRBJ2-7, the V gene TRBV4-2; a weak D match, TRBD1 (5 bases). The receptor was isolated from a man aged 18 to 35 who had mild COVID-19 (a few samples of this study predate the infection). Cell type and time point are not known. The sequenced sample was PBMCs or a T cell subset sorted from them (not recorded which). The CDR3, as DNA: TGTGCCAGCAGCCAAGGGCAGGGAAGAAGTTACGAGCAGTACTTC. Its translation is CASSQGQGRSYEQYF.